One and the same sample provided the 26 T cell receptor beta chains below, sequenced in a study of T cells after posttransplantation cyclophosphamide. The naive gate required viable CD3+CD4+ or CD3+CD8+ cells with CCR7+CD45RA+CD45RO-CD95-CD27+CD28+ phenotype. Profiled with immunoSEQ multiplex PCR; TCRdb holds only in-frame clones, not every one. Of about 16,000 clones listed, approximately 94% are singletons. Sequencing was performed on naive CD4+ T cells sorted from blood. The receptor set was obtained from a woman between 50 and 59 years old in good health and a related stem cell transplant donor.

The chain is built from TRBV10-2 and TRBJ2-7, with D tentatively TRBD1 (6 bases). The CDR3 is made up of 16 amino acids. Trimming took 4 bases from V and 3 from J, leaving 19 bases between them. Per germline, CDR1 WSHSY and CDR2 SAAADI. The CDR3 region is CASSVPNRQVNYEQYF. The CDR3 DNA reads as TGCGCCAGCAGTGTGCCAAACCGACAGGTAAACTACGAGCAGTACTTC.

The chain links TRBV7-2 to TRBJ2-4, with 7 positions matching TRBD1. Germline V gives CDR1 SGHTA, CDR2 FQGNSA. The CDR3 contains 16 residues. After removal of 3 bases from V and 4 bases from J, the junction contained 9 bases not matched to a gene. CDR3 amino acids: CASSFGTARGKNIQYF. CDR3 nucleotide sequence: TGTGCCAGCAGCTTCGGGACAGCCAGAGGAAAAAACATTCAGTACTTC.

V is TRBV25-1 and J is TRBJ1-1; unclear D gene. V was pared by 8 bases and J by 0 bases, with 7 bases between. CDR1 MGHDK and CDR2 SYGVNS come from the germline V gene. The CDR3 extends over 12 amino acids. DNA for the CDR3: TGTGCCAGCGGAGTAGTGAACACTGAAGCTTTCTTT. Translated, it gives CASGVVNTEAFF. The variable domain in full, completed from reference TRBV25-1 and TRBJ1-1, reads EADIYQTPRYLVIGTGKKITLECSQTMGHDKMYWYQQDPGMELHLIHYSYGVNSTEKGDLSSESTVSRIRTEHFPLTLESARPSHTSQYLCASGVVNTEAFFGQGTRLTVV.

The chain has TRBV7-9 and TRBJ2-7, with 13 bases that match TRBD2. After removal of 5 bases from V and 4 bases from J, the junction contained 5 bases not matched to a gene. The CDR3 has 15 residues. Germline CDR1 reads SEHNR; CDR2 reads FQNEAQ (reference sequence). The CDR3 DNA reads TGTGCCAGCAGCCCTAGGACTAGCGGGAGTTACGAGCAGTACTTC. Translating it yields CASSPRTSGSYEQYF.

This chain connects TRBV5-6 to TRBJ2-7, with no clear D. The germline V gene encodes CDR1 SGHDT and CDR2 YYEEEE. Trimming left V 5 bases short and J 6 bases short, with 9 bases between. The CDR3 length is 11 residues. The CDR3 bases are TGTGCCAGCAGTCTATCCGGCGAGCAGTACTTC. It codes for CASSLSGEQYF.

The rearrangement joins TRBV7-3 to TRBJ2-5, with TRBD2 matching over 12 bases. V lost 1 base, J lost 4 bases, and 10 bases stayed unmatched. CDR3 length equals 18 residues. Germline CDR1 reads SGHTA; CDR2 reads FQGTGA. The CDR3 sequence is CASSLMASGRDGSETQYF. CDR3 sequence (DNA): TGTGCCAGCAGCTTAATGGCTAGCGGGAGGGACGGCTCAGAGACCCAGTACTTC.

The CDR3 DNA sequence: TGTGCCTGGAGTGTACTGGCAGGGGGTGGCTACACCTTC. Its protein product is CAWSVLAGGGYTF. The chain employs TRBV30 and TRBJ1-2; the match to TRBD1 covers 7 bases. Losses at the gene ends were 0 bases for V and 7 bases for J; bases not matched to a gene: 5. The CDR3 is 13 amino acids. The germline CDR1 and CDR2 sequences are GTSNPN and SVGIG (reference sequence).

The J gene is TRBJ2-1, the V gene TRBV6-5; 10 bases fit TRBD1. Germline V CDR1 and CDR2: MNHEY, SVGAGI. After removal of 6 bases from V and 4 bases from J, the junction contained 6 bases not matched to a gene. The CDR3 runs 15 residues. The CDR3 region is CASSHGGQGYNEQFF. The CDR3 DNA reads as TGTGCCAGCAGCCACGGGGGACAGGGGTACAATGAGCAGTTCTTC.

This chain joins TRBV2 and TRBJ1-3; TRBD1 might be the D (5 bases). Trimming took 6 bases from V and 1 from J, leaving 10 bases between them. The CDR3 is 14 amino acids. Germline CDR1 is SNHLY and CDR2 is FYNNEI. DNA for the CDR3: TGTGCCAGCAGGTTGGGACTTTCTGGAAACACCATATATTTT. It translates to CASRLGLSGNTIYF.

The CDR3 DNA sequence: TGCAGCGTGAGCACTAGCGGGAGTACAGATACGCAGTATTTT. Translated: CSVSTSGSTDTQYF. This chain connects TRBV29-1 to TRBJ2-3; 11 nucleotides align to TRBD2. The CDR3 sequence is 14 residues long. The germline V gene has CDR1 SQVTM and CDR2 ANQGSEA. J was trimmed by 3 bases and V by 6 bases; bases with no gene match: 5.

The J gene is TRBJ1-1, the V gene TRBV13; 9 bases agree with TRBD1. Trimming took 5 bases from V and 0 from J; bases not matched to a gene: 4. Germline CDR1 reads PRHDT; CDR2 reads FYEKMQ (reference sequence). This CDR3 is 15 amino acids long. As DNA, the CDR3 is TGTGCCAGCAGCCCGAGGGACAGGGTGAACACTGAAGCTTTCTTT. It specifies CASSPRDRVNTEAFF.

This sequence joins TRBV2 and TRBJ1-1; the D gene is possibly TRBD1 (6 bases). V dropped 6 bases and J dropped 5 bases, with 10 bases sitting between them. The CDR3 covers 12 residues. The germline V gene encodes CDR1 SNHLY and CDR2 FYNNEI. This CDR3 reads CASSRDRTEAFF. The CDR3 coding sequence is TGTGCCAGCAGCCGTGACAGGACTGAAGCTTTCTTT.

The CDR3 here is CASSPGTSGFGEQFF. The CDR3 DNA reads as TGTGCCAGCAGCCCCGGGACTAGCGGTTTCGGGGAGCAGTTCTTC. The chain couples TRBV5-5 to TRBJ2-1; 11 bases are shared with TRBD2. V lost 4 bases and J lost 10; bases outside the gene matches: 10. The CDR3 sequence is 15 residues long. CDR1 and CDR2 (germline): SGHKS, YYEKEE (reference sequence).

The V call is TRBV9, the J call TRBJ1-3, with D maybe TRBD1 (5 bases). Trimming removed 4 bases at V and 3 bases at J, with 14 bases between. Per germline, CDR1 SGDLS and CDR2 YYNGEE. The length of the CDR3 is 15 residues. CDR3 sequence reads: CASSSFGGDGNTIYF. The DNA for the CDR3 is TGTGCCAGCAGCTCCTTTGGGGGGGATGGAAACACCATATATTTT.

V is TRBV5-1 and J is TRBJ2-1, with D perhaps TRBD1 (5 bases). This CDR3 is built from 13 residues. Germline-derived CDR1 and CDR2 are SGHRS and YFSETQ. V shed 1 base and J shed 5 bases, with 7 bases lying between them. CDR3 DNA sequence: TGCGCCAGCAGCTTGACAGGTAACAATGAGCAGTTCTTC. Its protein product is CASSLTGNNEQFF.

The chain is built from TRBV30 and TRBJ1-3; D uncertain. CDR3 size: 11 residues. V was pared by 2 bases and J by 4 bases, with 3 bases between. Germline-derived CDR1 and CDR2 are GTSNPN and SVGIG (reference sequence). CDR3 sequence reads: CAWSQGNTIYF. As DNA, the CDR3 is TGTGCCTGGAGTCAGGGAAACACCATATATTTT.

This chain uses TRBV4-2 with TRBJ2-1, with TRBD2 as a possible D gene (6 bases). Trimming took off 2 bases at V and 4 bases at J, with 15 bases between the two ends. The CDR3 covers 16 residues. The V gene's germline CDR1 is LGHNA and CDR2 YNFKEQ. The CDR3 sequence: CASSQPLAPSYNEQFF. For the CDR3, the DNA is TGTGCCAGCAGCCAACCACTAGCCCCCAGTTACAATGAGCAGTTCTTC.

V is TRBV6-6 and J is TRBJ1-5; tentative D call: TRBD1 (5 bases). CDR1 is MNHNY, CDR2 SVGAGI, per germline (reference sequence). The CDR3 totals 13 residues. V was clipped by 11 bases and J by 6 bases, with 17 bases between them. In DNA form, the CDR3 reads TGTGCCTTTAACGGGGGGGTCGGTCAGCCCCAGCATTTT. Translation: CAFNGGVGQPQHF.

This chain connects TRBV18 to TRBJ2-2; 10 bases map to TRBD1. The length of the CDR3 is 15 residues. V shed 6 bases and J 3 bases; nucleotides not matched to a gene: 4. CDR1 KGHSH and CDR2 LQKENI come from the germline V gene. In DNA, the CDR3 is TGTGCCAGCTCCCAAGACAGGGGGCACACCGGGGAGCTGTTTTTT. Translating gives CASSQDRGHTGELFF.

This chain connects TRBV30 to TRBJ2-3; 12 positions agree with TRBD2. The CDR3 has 15 amino acids. Per germline, CDR1 GTSNPN and CDR2 SVGIG (reference sequence). V lost 5 bases to trimming and J lost 4 bases; unmatched junction nucleotides: 7. In DNA, the CDR3 is TGTGCCTGGCTGAGACTAGCGGGAGCCGCAGATACGCAGTATTTT. Translated, it gives CAWLRLAGAADTQYF.

The chain is built from TRBV5-4 and TRBJ2-7, with 7 bases aligning to TRBD1. Germline V gene lookup returns CDR1 SGHNT and CDR2 YYREEE (reference sequence). This CDR3 comprises 15 residues. V shed 4 bases and J 3 bases; nucleotides not matched to a gene: 10. The CDR3 protein is CASSPGRDSLYEQYF. CDR3 in DNA: TGTGCCAGCAGCCCGGGACGGGACAGCCTCTACGAGCAGTACTTC.

The rearrangement links TRBV5-1 to TRBJ1-1; TRBD1 is a possible D gene (6 bases). The germline V and J ends were trimmed by 1 base and 6 bases, with 16 bases remaining between them. The CDR3 is 15 amino acids. Germline V gives CDR1 SGHRS, CDR2 YFSETQ. This CDR3 is CASSLNRGAQSEAFF. CDR3 sequence (DNA): TGCGCCAGCAGCTTGAACCGGGGGGCGCAATCTGAAGCTTTCTTT.

V and J are TRBV2 and TRBJ1-4; no clear D. CDR1 and CDR2 from the germline V gene are SNHLY and FYNNEI. V dropped 3 bases and J dropped 1 base, with 6 bases sitting between them. The CDR3 is 14 amino acids. The CDR3 DNA follows: TGTGCCAGCAGTGAGGGGAGAACTAATGAAAAACTGTTTTTT. It codes for CASSEGRTNEKLFF.

The rearrangement links TRBV12-5 to TRBJ2-5; 8 bases fit TRBD2. V was pared by 7 bases and J by 5 bases, with 6 bases of the junction left unmatched. CDR3 size: 13 residues. Per germline, CDR1 LGHNT and CDR2 FRNRAP. Here the CDR3 reads CASAAGVGETQYF. CDR3 DNA sequence: TGTGCTAGTGCAGCGGGAGTGGGGGAGACCCAGTACTTC.

This rearrangement joins TRBV9 to TRBJ2-1; 11 bases align to TRBD1. Germline V gene sequence: CDR1 SGDLS, CDR2 YYNGEE. This CDR3 is built from 15 residues. After removal of 0 bases from V and 6 bases from J, the junction contained 2 bases not matched to a gene. CDR3 loop: CASSVVGTGGNEQFF. CDR3 sequence (DNA): TGTGCCAGCAGCGTAGTCGGGACAGGGGGCAATGAGCAGTTCTTC.

The chain is built from TRBV9 and TRBJ2-2, with a weak D call TRBD2 (6 bases). Germline values: CDR1 SGDLS, CDR2 YYNGEE. Trimming stripped 2 bases from V and 2 bases from J, with 10 bases between. The CDR3 is 15 amino acids. The DNA of the CDR3 is TGTGCCAGCAGCGTCACTAGCAGAAACACCGGGGAGCTGTTTTTT. Its translation: CASSVTSRNTGELFF.